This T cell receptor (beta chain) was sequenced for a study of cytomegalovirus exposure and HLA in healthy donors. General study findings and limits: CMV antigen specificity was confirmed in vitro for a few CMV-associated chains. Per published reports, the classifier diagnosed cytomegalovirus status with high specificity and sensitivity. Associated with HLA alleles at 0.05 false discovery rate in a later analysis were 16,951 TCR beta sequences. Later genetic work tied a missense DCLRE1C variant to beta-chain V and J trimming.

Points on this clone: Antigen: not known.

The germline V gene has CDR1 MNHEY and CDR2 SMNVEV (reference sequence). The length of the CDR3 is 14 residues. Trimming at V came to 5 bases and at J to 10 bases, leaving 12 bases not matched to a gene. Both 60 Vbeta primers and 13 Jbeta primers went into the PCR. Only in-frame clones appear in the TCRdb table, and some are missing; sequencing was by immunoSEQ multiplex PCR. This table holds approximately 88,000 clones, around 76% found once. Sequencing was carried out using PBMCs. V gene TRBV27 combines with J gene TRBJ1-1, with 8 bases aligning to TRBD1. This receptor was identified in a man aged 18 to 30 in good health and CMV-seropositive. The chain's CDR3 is CASSTLTGQGRAFF. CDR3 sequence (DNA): TGTGCCAGCAGTACCCTTACTGGACAGGGAAGAGCTTTCTTT.